Below are 20 T cell receptor beta chains sequenced from a single sample in a study of T cell repertoires in cytomegalovirus infection. TCRdb re-derived calls from the reads in MiXCR, one entry per CDR3 protein. Among roughly 200,000 distinct CDR3 sequences listed, about a sixth were seen once. Sample: CD8+ T cells from PBMCs. Receptors were obtained from a human donor in good health (CMV status not recorded). Some clones in this sample may be carry-over from other donors' samples.

The chain employs TRBV12-3 or TRBV12-4 and TRBJ2-5, with 14 bases identical to TRBD2. After removal of 7 bases from V and 0 bases from J, the junction contained 10 bases not matched to a gene. This CDR3 contains 18 residues. This CDR3 reads CASTPPQGLAGDQETQYF. CDR3 DNA: TGTGCCAGCACCCCCCCCCAGGGACTAGCGGGGGACCAAGAGACCCAGTACTTC.

The J gene is TRBJ1-2, the V gene TRBV7-2; no clear D gene. CDR1 is SGHTA and CDR2 is FQGNSA in the germline V gene. V was shortened by 0 bases and J by 4 bases, with 6 bases between the two germline ends. This CDR3 has 13 amino acids. The CDR3: CASSLAGTYGYTF. The DNA for the CDR3 is TGTGCCAGCAGCTTAGCGGGCACCTATGGCTACACCTTC.

This clonotype was counted only a few times. The chain links TRBV11-2 to TRBJ2-2, with 9 bases lining up with TRBD2. The J segment lost 0 bases and the V segment lost 5 bases, leaving 4 bases of the junction unmatched. Germline V gene sequence: CDR1 SGHAT, CDR2 FQNNGV. CDR3 length: 16 amino acids. For the CDR3, the DNA is TGTGCCAGCAGCCTGACTAGCGGATCGAACACCGGGGAGCTGTTTTTT. This translates into CASSLTSGSNTGELFF.

This clonotype was seen a few times. The CDR3 protein is CASSQDLGQIYGYTF. The CDR3 DNA follows: TGCGCCAGCAGCCAAGATTTGGGGCAGATCTATGGCTACACCTTC. The V and J genes are TRBV4-1 and TRBJ1-2; perhaps TRBD1 as D (5 bases). CDR1 and CDR2 (germline): MGHRA, YSYEKL. The CDR3 sequence is 15 residues long. The V and J ends lost 0 bases and 4 bases respectively, with 12 bases between them.

This clonotype was picked up a small number of times. The chain joins TRBV20-1 to TRBJ2-5; either TRBD1 or TRBD2 may supply D (6 bases each). The V end lost 6 bases, the J end lost 5 bases, and 10 bases lay between the germline ends. Germline V gene data show CDR1 as DFQATT and CDR2 as SNEGSKA (reference sequence). This CDR3 has 11 residues. CDR3 sequence reads: CSAKGGETQYF. CDR3 sequence (DNA): TGCAGTGCCAAAGGGGGGGAGACCCAGTACTTC.

A few counts support this clonotype. V usage is TRBV7-6 and J usage is TRBJ1-5, with 12 bases lining up with TRBD1. CDR3 size: 18 residues. Unmatched junction bases numbered 7, after V lost 2 bases and J lost 2 bases. Germline CDR1 reads SGHVS; CDR2 reads FNYEAQ. The CDR3 here is CASSLTTGTGGGNQPQHF. For the CDR3, the DNA is TGTGCCAGCAGCTTAACTACCGGGACAGGGGGCGGCAATCAGCCCCAGCATTTT.

The chain joins TRBV5-6 to TRBJ1-5, with D hard to call. Germline V gene lookup returns CDR1 SGHDT and CDR2 YYEEEE. The CDR3 totals 15 residues. V shed 4 bases and J shed 2 bases, with 13 bases lying between them. The CDR3 region is CASSPGFGGNQPQHF. The CDR3 DNA reads as TGTGCCAGCAGCCCTGGGTTTGGGGGCAATCAGCCCCAGCATTTT.

This clonotype was counted a few times. V gene TRBV6-1 combines with J gene TRBJ1-2; tentatively, D is TRBD1 (6 bases). V was shortened by 5 bases and J by 4 bases, with 14 bases between the two germline ends. CDR1 MNHNS and CDR2 SASEGT come from the germline V gene. CDR3 size: 14 residues. CDR3 DNA sequence: TGTGCCAGCAGTTCAACCAAGACAGGCTATGGCTACACCTTC. Translating gives CASSSTKTGYGYTF.

The table lists this clonotype with many counts. This chain uses TRBV7-9 with TRBJ2-3; 7 bases align to TRBD1. With V trimmed by 5 bases and J by 2 bases, 7 bases remained unmatched. The CDR3 contains 15 residues. Germline CDR1 and CDR2: SEHNR and FQNEAQ (reference sequence). The CDR3 sequence is CASSPPGTATDTQYF. The DNA of the CDR3 is TGTGCCAGCAGCCCCCCCGGGACAGCCACAGATACGCAGTATTTT.

The chain has TRBV7-6 and TRBJ2-1; unclear D gene. The CDR3 covers 15 residues. V shed 4 bases and J shed 2 bases, with 12 bases lying between them. Germline V lookup: CDR1 SGHVS, CDR2 FNYEAQ. CDR3 loop: CASSSLRVPYNEQFF. CDR3 nucleotide sequence: TGTGCCAGCAGCTCTCTCCGGGTACCCTACAATGAGCAGTTCTTC.

This rearrangement joins TRBV4-1 to TRBJ2-7; D is undetermined. V shed 1 base and J shed 1 base, with 14 bases lying between them. This CDR3 is built from 16 residues. The germline CDR1 and CDR2 sequences are MGHRA and YSYEKL. CDR3 coding DNA: TGCGCCAGCAGCCAAGGTTCCGTGACTCCTTCCTACGAGCAGTACTTC. Translation: CASSQGSVTPSYEQYF.

This clonotype has more than one count but fewer than ten. The chain recombines TRBV28 with TRBJ2-7; 9 bases fit TRBD1. Germline CDR1 is MDHEN and CDR2 is SYDVKM. The CDR3 extends over 15 amino acids. Unmatched junction bases numbered 11, after V lost 4 bases and J lost 7 bases. CDR3 DNA: TGTGCCAGCAGTTCAAGGACAGGGGCCCCTTTGGAGCAGTACTTC. Protein product: CASSSRTGAPLEQYF.

The chain carries TRBV6-6 and TRBJ1-1; D remains ambiguous. CDR1 MNHNY and CDR2 SVGAGI come from the germline V gene (reference sequence). The CDR3 length is 13 residues. V lost 0 bases and J lost 4, with 6 bases in between. CDR3 sequence: CASSYSVGTEAFF. In nucleotides, the CDR3 is TGTGCCAGCAGTTACTCGGTGGGCACTGAAGCTTTCTTT.

This clonotype was detected only a few times. The genes are TRBV7-9 and TRBJ1-6; D is possibly TRBD1 (5 bases). The CDR3 totals 15 residues. Germline CDR1 reads SEHNR; CDR2 reads FQNEAQ (reference sequence). Trimming took 3 bases from V and 9 from J, leaving 15 bases between them. CDR3 in DNA: TGTGCCAGCAGCTTGGGGCAGGGAGAAGCTTCACCCCTCCACTTT. Translation gives CASSLGQGEASPLHF.

This clonotype has at least ten counts. The chain employs TRBV7-2 and TRBJ1-5; no firm D call. Looked up from germline, CDR1 is SGHTA and CDR2 is FQGNSA. Trimming pared 3 bases from V and 0 bases from J, leaving 6 bases between. The CDR3 covers 14 residues. The CDR3 reads CASSFGSSNQPQHF. The CDR3 nucleotides read TGTGCCAGCAGCTTTGGATCTAGCAATCAGCCCCAGCATTTT.

The chain employs TRBV12-3 or TRBV12-4 and TRBJ1-1, with D perhaps matching TRBD1 (6 bases). Trimming left V 6 bases short and J 1 base short, with 18 bases between. The CDR3 length is 16 residues. The CDR3 DNA sequence: TGTGCCAGCAGCTTTCACAGGGAAACCTGGAACACTGAAGCTTTCTTT. This gives the protein CASSFHRETWNTEAFF.

J is TRBJ2-1 and V is TRBV14, with TRBD1 identical over 9 bases. V lost 6 bases and J lost 4; bases outside the gene matches: 10. Per the germline V gene, CDR1 is SGHDN and CDR2 is FVKESK. The CDR3 totals 16 residues. The CDR3 protein is CASSPTGGPHYNEQFF. The CDR3 nucleotides read TGTGCCAGCAGTCCAACAGGGGGCCCTCATTACAATGAGCAGTTCTTC.

Only a few counts were recorded for this clonotype. The chain carries TRBV11-3 and TRBJ2-2, with a tentative D call TRBD2 (5 bases). The CDR3 extends over 14 amino acids. Germline V CDR1 and CDR2: SGHNT, YENEEA. Between the trimmed V and J ends, which lost 0 bases and 6 bases, there was a span of 8 bases. The CDR3 spells CASSLEAAAGELFF. CDR3 nucleotide sequence: TGTGCCAGCAGCTTAGAGGCAGCGGCCGGGGAGCTGTTTTTT.

This clonotype was recorded at least ten times. The chain links TRBV7-9 to TRBJ1-1; 9 nucleotides line up with TRBD1. The CDR3 extends over 14 amino acids. Germline-derived CDR1 and CDR2 are SEHNR and FQNEAQ (reference sequence). V gave up 6 bases and J gave up 4 bases; unmatched junction bases: 6. Here the CDR3 reads CASRAGTGFTEAFF. The CDR3 DNA reads as TGTGCCAGCAGGGCCGGGACAGGGTTCACTGAAGCTTTCTTT.

This rearrangement joins TRBV5-5 to TRBJ1-1, with D possibly being TRBD1 (6 bases). The CDR3 length is 15 residues. Looked up from germline, CDR1 is SGHKS and CDR2 is YYEKEE (reference sequence). V lost 0 bases to trimming and J lost 2 bases, with 11 bases between them. The CDR3 region is CASSLVQGLNTEAFF. In nucleotides, the CDR3 is TGTGCCAGCAGCTTGGTGCAGGGGCTTAACACTGAAGCTTTCTTT.